This TCR beta chain derives from a study of blood T cell repertoires in COVID-19. Study-wide context: Sites across the United States, Italy and Spain contributed samples from acute and convalescent COVID-19. T cells, B-cell-depleted T cells, or PBMCs supplied cDNA or gDNA.

TCRdb keeps only in-frame clones here, not all; method: immunoSEQ multiplex PCR. The sample includes about 110,000 clones, roughly 85% seen only once; the top ten take 15% to 20%. The sequence derives from a woman aged 55-75 years with acute or convalescent COVID-19. Sequenced input: peripheral blood.

CDR3 protein: CSVRTGGEKLFF. The DNA of the CDR3 is TGCAGCGTCCGGACAGGGGGTGAAAAACTGTTTTTT. The chain employs TRBV29-1 and TRBJ1-4, with 10 bases fitting TRBD1. The CDR3 is 12 amino acids. Germline CDR1 and CDR2: SQVTM and ANQGSEA. The ends lost 6 bases at V and 7 bases at J; junction bases unmatched: 2.